Given below is one T cell receptor beta chain in context. The CDR3 runs 16 residues. Trimming cost V 4 bases and J 1 base; bases outside gene matches: 9. Germline V gene lookup returns CDR1 MNHEY and CDR2 SVGEGT. The method was immunoSEQ multiplex PCR; TCRdb's version includes in-frame clones alone and lacks a portion of them. The sample has approximately 450,000 clones, 90% seen once. Treatment specified: around 19 received Ad26.COV2.S at low or high dose, single or two shots; about 5 received placebo; per-sample allocation not given. Material that was analyzed had been drawn on day 63 after the first vaccine or placebo injection. The sample originates from a study of Ad26.COV2.S vaccination and SARS-CoV-2 variants.

This material consisted of peripheral blood, taken in a trial of Ad26.COV2.S vaccine versus placebo. This clonotype was sampled from a person between 18 and 65 years old who received the Ad26.COV2.S COVID-19 vaccine or a placebo. The chain links TRBV6-2 or TRBV6-3 to TRBJ2-7; 8 positions match TRBD1. In nucleotides, the CDR3 is TGTGCCAGCAGTTCCAACCGGGACAGGCTTTCCTACGAGCAGTACTTC. It specifies CASSSNRDRLSYEQYF.